The TCR beta chain described here comes from a study of blood T cell repertoires in COVID-19. V lost 5 bases to trimming and J lost 3 bases; unmatched junction nucleotides: 4. CDR1 and CDR2 from the germline V gene are SGHAT and FQNNGV. The CDR3 length is 15 residues. This clone was seen once. Produced via immunoSEQ multiplex PCR; TCRdb's table is partial and in-frame only. The top ten hold around 4% of the sample, which has 300,000 to 400,000 clones, approximately 86% seen once. The chain uses TRBV11-2 and TRBJ2-1; 10 nucleotides agree with TRBD1. The receptor's source is a woman in her forties with acute COVID-19. The specimen sequenced was PBMCs or T cells enriched from blood (not recorded which). CDR3 protein: CASSLRDRGYNEQFF. In DNA form, the CDR3 reads TGTGCCAGCAGCCTTCGGGACAGGGGCTACAATGAGCAGTTCTTC.